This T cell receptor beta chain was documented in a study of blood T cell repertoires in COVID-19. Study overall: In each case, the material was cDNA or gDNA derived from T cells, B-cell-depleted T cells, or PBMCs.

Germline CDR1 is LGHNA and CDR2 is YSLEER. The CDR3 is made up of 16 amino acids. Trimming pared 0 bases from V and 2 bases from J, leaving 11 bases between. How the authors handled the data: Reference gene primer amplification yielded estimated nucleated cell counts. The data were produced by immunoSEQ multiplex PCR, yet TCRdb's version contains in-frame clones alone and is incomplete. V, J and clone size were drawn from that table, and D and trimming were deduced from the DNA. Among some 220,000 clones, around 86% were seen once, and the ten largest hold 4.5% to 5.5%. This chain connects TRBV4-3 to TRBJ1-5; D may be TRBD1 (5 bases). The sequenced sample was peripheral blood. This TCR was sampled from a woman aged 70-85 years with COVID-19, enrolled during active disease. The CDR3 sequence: CASSQDSGQGNQPQHF. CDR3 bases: TGCGCCAGCAGCCAAGATTCCGGACAAGGCAATCAGCCCCAGCATTTT.